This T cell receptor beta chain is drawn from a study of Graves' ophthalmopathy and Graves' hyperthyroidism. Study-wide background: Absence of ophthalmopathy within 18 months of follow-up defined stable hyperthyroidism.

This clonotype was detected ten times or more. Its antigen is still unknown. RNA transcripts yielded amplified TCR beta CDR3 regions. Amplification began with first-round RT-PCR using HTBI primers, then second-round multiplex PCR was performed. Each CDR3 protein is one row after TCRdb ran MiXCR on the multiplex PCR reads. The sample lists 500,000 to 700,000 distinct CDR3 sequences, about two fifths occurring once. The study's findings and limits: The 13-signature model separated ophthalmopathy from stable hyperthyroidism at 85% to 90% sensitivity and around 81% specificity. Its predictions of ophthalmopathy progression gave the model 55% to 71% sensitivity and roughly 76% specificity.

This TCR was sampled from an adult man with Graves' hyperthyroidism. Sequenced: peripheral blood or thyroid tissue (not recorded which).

CDR3 loop: CASSLGFGQEYTEAFF. The CDR3 DNA sequence: TGCGCCAGCAGCTTGGGGTTCGGACAGGAGTACACTGAAGCTTTCTTT. J is TRBJ1-1 and V is TRBV5-1; TRBD1 agrees at 7 bases. CDR1 is SGHRS, CDR2 YFSETQ, per germline. J lost 3 bases, V lost 0 bases, and 8 bases had no gene match. The CDR3 has 16 residues. Full variable domain (rest looked up from reference TRBV5-1 and TRBJ1-1): KAGVTQTPRYLIKTRGQQVTLSCSPISGHRSVSWYQQTPGQGLQFLFEYFSETQRNKGNFPGRFSGRQFSNSRSEMNVSTLELGDSALYLCASSLGFGQEYTEAFFGQGTRLTVV.